This passage covers 4 T cell receptor beta chains from one sample sequenced in a study of beta chain features in type 1 diabetes. The entirety of the isolated RNA underwent reverse transcription, so expressed TCRB transcripts were sequenced. TCRdb keeps only in-frame clones here, not all; method: immunoSEQ multiplex PCR. The sample holds about 350,000 clones, roughly 21% seen once. Sequences were obtained from naive CD4+ T cells from blood. The receptors derive from a young woman in good health.

The CDR3 loop is CASSQGLWDYEQYF. The CDR3 DNA reads TGTGCCAGCAGCCAGGGGTTGTGGGACTACGAGCAGTACTTC. The chain recombines TRBV5-5 with TRBJ2-7; possibly TRBD1 for D (6 bases). The V gene lost 4 bases and the J gene lost 3 bases, with 14 bases spanning the gap. The CDR3 runs to 14 residues. Germline values: CDR1 SGHKS, CDR2 YYEKEE (reference sequence).

The gene calls are TRBV19 and TRBJ2-1; TRBD2 matches 10 bases. The CDR3 spans 14 residues. The ends lost 9 bases at V and 7 bases at J; junction bases unmatched: 9. Germline-derived CDR1 and CDR2 are LNHDA and SQIVND (reference sequence). CDR3 sequence: CASCSGGLRNEQFF. CDR3 coding DNA: TGTGCCAGCTGTAGCGGGGGGCTGAGGAATGAGCAGTTCTTC.

The genes are TRBV9 and TRBJ2-1; TRBD2 matches 13 bases. Unmatched junction bases numbered 8, after V lost 0 bases and J lost 5 bases. CDR1 and CDR2 (germline): SGDLS, YYNGEE. CDR3 length: 18 residues. The CDR3: CASSVATGTSGDHNEQFF. The CDR3 DNA follows: TGTGCCAGCAGCGTAGCTACGGGGACTAGCGGGGACCACAATGAGCAGTTCTTC.

This chain connects TRBV6-1 to TRBJ1-5; TRBD1 might be the D (6 bases). CDR3 length: 15 amino acids. Trimming left V 5 bases short and J 7 bases short, with 18 bases between. Germline V gene sequence: CDR1 MNHNS, CDR2 SASEGT. CDR3 nucleotides: TGTGCCAGCAGTCCTCAGGGGCAGGATGGACAGCCCCAGCATTTT. Protein sequence: CASSPQGQDGQPQHF.